This T cell receptor (beta chain) was captured by sequencing in a study of T-cell reconstitution after alpha-beta-depleted transplantation in children. Study observations and caveats: Expanded graft clones numbering several hundred reportedly gave rise to alpha-beta T cells about two months after transplant. Some patients' high day-60 TCRbeta diversity was traced to surviving recipient T cells and thymic progenitors. Once a year had passed after transplant, T-cell counts and diversity came mostly from newly produced T cells.

The CDR3 consists of 15 residues. The J segment lost 1 base and the V segment lost 6 bases, leaving 6 bases of the junction unmatched. On this clonotype: What it recognizes is unknown.

A library of TCRbeta sequences, prepared with unique molecular identifiers, was generated. From the PCR reads, TCRdb called clonotypes with MiXCR, one entry per CDR3 protein. The data hold hundreds of thousands of distinct CDR3 sequences, with about 21% observed a single time. The chain combines TRBV12-3 or TRBV12-4 with TRBJ2-1; TRBD1 agrees at 7 bases. The specimen comprised PBMCs, mostly from graft donor cells, sampled 360 days after TCRalphabeta/CD19-depleted stem cell transplant. The sequence was collected from a boy in the first two years of life who had a stem cell transplant for acute myeloid leukemia, so the T cells may come from the graft donor. The CDR3 loop reads CASRGPGQSYNEQFF. DNA of the CDR3: TGTGCCAGCAGAGGTCCGGGACAGTCCTACAATGAGCAGTTCTTC.